This T cell receptor (beta chain) derives from a study of blood T cell repertoires in COVID-19. Turning to the study itself: The United States, Italy and Spain provided the acute and convalescent COVID-19 samples. Sources were T cells, B-cell-depleted T cells, or PBMCs; the material itself was cDNA or gDNA.

Original analysis: Researchers report that nucleated cell counts were estimated from reference gene primer amplification. Method: immunoSEQ multiplex PCR; TCRdb's copy keeps in-frame clones and lacks some. V, J and clone size were drawn from that table, and D and trimming were deduced from the DNA. The sample holds roughly 110,000 clones, 84% seen once. Germline V gene lookup returns CDR1 PRHDT and CDR2 FYEKMQ (reference sequence). This CDR3 has 16 amino acids. V lost 5 bases to trimming and J lost 4 bases, with 19 bases between them. This chain joins TRBV13 and TRBJ2-3; TRBD1 might be the D (6 bases). Sequenced: peripheral blood. This TCR derives from a woman aged 35 to 49 with acute or convalescent COVID-19. CDR3 amino acids: CASSPPLTGQPDTQYF. The CDR3 nucleotides are TGTGCCAGCAGCCCTCCCCTGACCGGACAGCCAGATACGCAGTATTTT.